The 31 T cell receptor beta chains reported below all come from one sample, sequenced in a study of control samples from healthy donors and cancer patients. Clones were read by immunoSEQ multiplex PCR, and TCRdb kept only the in-frame ones, dropping some. The sample records about 130,000 clones, roughly 91% being singletons. Input material: PBMCs. These receptors originate from a man aged 45-60 years with head and neck cancer.

The chain recombines TRBV6-2 or TRBV6-3 with TRBJ1-5; D possibly corresponds to TRBD1 (5 bases). In germline, CDR1 is MNHEY, CDR2 SVGEGT. V was trimmed by 5 bases and J by 3 bases, leaving 14 bases between them. This CDR3 is 15 amino acids long. This chain's CDR3 is CASSRRQGNNQPQHF. The CDR3 DNA is TGTGCCAGCAGTCGTCGCCAGGGAAACAATCAGCCCCAGCATTTT.

This clone has a single count. The rearrangement joins TRBV6-1 to TRBJ1-1, with D perhaps TRBD1 (5 bases). V was shortened by 0 bases and J by 5 bases, with 10 bases between the two germline ends. The germline V gene has CDR1 MNHNS and CDR2 SASEGT. This CDR3 contains 14 residues. DNA of the CDR3: TGTGCCAGCAGTGAAGCGTCACAGGCGACTGAAGCTTTCTTT. Protein product: CASSEASQATEAFF.

This chain links TRBV6-2 or TRBV6-3 with TRBJ1-1, with 8 bases identical to TRBD1. Germline-derived CDR1 and CDR2 are MNHEY and SVGEGT. This CDR3 has 15 residues. The V segment lost 5 bases and the J segment 2 bases; nucleotides outside the gene matches: 7. In DNA form, the CDR3 reads TGTGCCAGCAGTCCCCTTGGACAGGGCAACACTGAAGCTTTCTTT. Protein product: CASSPLGQGNTEAFF.

V gene TRBV4-2 combines with J gene TRBJ1-5; no clear D gene. This CDR3 is built from 16 residues. From germline, CDR1 is LGHNA and CDR2 YNFKEQ. V shed 4 bases and J shed 1 base, with 14 bases lying between them. CDR3 protein: CASSPQSGTSNQPQHF. CDR3 DNA: TGTGCCAGCAGCCCTCAATCGGGTACGAGCAATCAGCCCCAGCATTTT.

This rearrangement joins TRBV4-3 to TRBJ2-7; 7 positions match TRBD2. The trim removed 0 bases at V and 1 base at J, leaving 3 bases unmatched. Germline V CDR1 and CDR2: LGHNA, YSLEER. This CDR3 comprises 15 residues. As DNA, the CDR3 is TGCGCCAGCAGCCAAGATGCCGGGAGGTCCTACGAGCAGTACTTC. Residues: CASSQDAGRSYEQYF.

This chain links TRBV28 with TRBJ1-4, with no clear D. This CDR3 spans 14 amino acids. Germline CDR1 is MDHEN and CDR2 is SYDVKM. V lost 6 bases to trimming and J lost 5 bases, with 13 bases between them. Here the CDR3 DNA reads TGTGCCAGCAGGACCCACGCGTTAAATGAAAAACTGTTTTTT. Its protein product is CASRTHALNEKLFF.

The chain recombines TRBV6-5 with TRBJ1-1; D unclear. Germline loops: CDR1 MNHEY, CDR2 SVGAGI. V was shortened by 2 bases and J by 5 bases, with 9 bases between the two germline ends. CDR3 length: 13 residues. Written as DNA, the CDR3 is TGTGCCAGCAGTTACGAAGGAGAGACTGAAGCTTTCTTT. This translates into CASSYEGETEAFF.

The chain is built from TRBV7-2 and TRBJ2-5; the D gene is possibly TRBD2 (6 bases). CDR1 is SGHTA and CDR2 is FQGNSA in the germline V gene. The germline V and J ends were trimmed by 5 bases and 4 bases, with 17 bases remaining between them. The CDR3 spans 15 residues. CDR3 amino acids: CASSRTGGLGETQYF. CDR3 bases: TGTGCCAGCAGCCGGACTGGGGGGTTGGGAGAGACCCAGTACTTC.

The chain employs TRBV7-2 and TRBJ2-7; 7 positions agree with TRBD1. Germline CDR1 SGHTA, CDR2 FQGNSA. The CDR3 covers 14 residues. The J segment lost 1 base and the V segment lost 8 bases, leaving 8 bases of the junction unmatched. CDR3 sequence reads: CASGWDRGSYEQYF. The DNA of the CDR3 is TGTGCCAGCGGTTGGGACAGAGGTTCCTACGAGCAGTACTTC.

CDR3 protein: CAISRTGGEGAEAFF. In DNA, the CDR3 is TGTGCCATCAGCCGGACAGGGGGCGAAGGGGCTGAAGCTTTCTTT. The chain couples TRBV10-3 to TRBJ1-1; TRBD1 matches at 11 bases. This CDR3 spans 15 amino acids. V shed 6 bases, J shed 6 bases, and the junction held 9 bases outside the gene matches. The germline V gene has CDR1 ENHRY and CDR2 SYGVKD.

The V and J genes are TRBV16 and TRBJ1-5; weak D call: TRBD1 (5 bases). This CDR3 region has 16 residues. Per germline, CDR1 KGHSY and CDR2 FQNENV. The germline V and J ends were trimmed by 4 bases and 5 bases, with 18 bases remaining between them. The CDR3 DNA reads TGTGCCAGCAGCCCCTCCGGTGGAGGCAGGGATCAGCCCCAGCATTTT. It yields the protein CASSPSGGGRDQPQHF.

This clone was recorded once. The chain carries TRBV7-2 and TRBJ1-5, with unresolved D. Germline CDR1 is SGHTA and CDR2 is FQGNSA. This CDR3 is 13 amino acids long. The V end was cut by 1 base, the J end by 5 bases, with 6 bases between. CDR3 sequence (DNA): TGTGCCAGCAGCTTAGAATCCCATCAGCCCCAGCATTTT. Its protein product is CASSLESHQPQHF.

The chain has TRBV18 and TRBJ2-2; D not resolved. The germline CDR1 and CDR2 sequences are KGHSH and LQKENI. This CDR3 has 14 amino acids. The germline V and J ends were trimmed by 2 bases and 6 bases, with 10 bases remaining between them. The CDR3: CASSPSGEPGELFF. Here the CDR3 DNA reads TGTGCCAGCTCACCATCGGGTGAACCCGGGGAGCTGTTTTTT.

This chain links TRBV7-2 with TRBJ2-5; no definite D call. This CDR3 is 14 amino acids long. V lost 5 bases to trimming and J lost 1 base, with 11 bases between them. Germline loops: CDR1 SGHTA, CDR2 FQGNSA. This CDR3 is CASSNSRAQETQYF. The CDR3 region has the DNA TGTGCCAGCAGCAACTCCCGGGCCCAAGAGACCCAGTACTTC.

V is TRBV10-2 and J is TRBJ1-2; TRBD1 matches 9 bases. V lost 6 bases to trimming and J lost 7 bases; unmatched junction nucleotides: 6. The CDR3 is made up of 13 amino acids. From germline, CDR1 is WSHSY and CDR2 SAAADI. The CDR3 nucleotides are TGCGCCAGCAGAACCACAGGGGGCGGTGGCTACACCTTC. It codes for CASRTTGGGGYTF.

The rearrangement uses TRBV5-1 and TRBJ2-3; possibly TRBD1 for D (6 bases). Germline lookup yields CDR1 SGHRS and CDR2 YFSETQ. V was pared by 0 bases and J by 9 bases, with 14 bases between. The CDR3 covers 14 residues. The CDR3, as DNA: TGCGCCAGCAGCTTGGTCACGCCCCAGGGGACGCAGTATTTT. Its translation is CASSLVTPQGTQYF.

This clone was seen only a few times. The rearrangement uses TRBV29-1 and TRBJ2-1; the D gene could be TRBD1 or TRBD2 (6 bases each). Germline-derived CDR1 and CDR2 are SQVTM and ANQGSEA. Trimming pared 5 bases from V and 0 bases from J, leaving 23 bases between. The CDR3 consists of 18 residues. The CDR3 is CSVKGGFGPDHSYNEQFF. CDR3 nucleotide sequence: TGCAGCGTTAAGGGGGGCTTCGGGCCGGACCACTCCTACAATGAGCAGTTCTTC.

The CDR3 is CASKGSNYEQYF. CDR3 coding DNA: TGTGCCAGCAAGGGCAGTAACTACGAGCAGTACTTC. V is TRBV6-5 and J is TRBJ2-7, with no clear D. Trimming took off 7 bases at V and 3 bases at J, with 10 bases between the two ends. The V gene's germline CDR1 is MNHEY and CDR2 SVGAGI. The CDR3 length is 12 residues.

CDR3 sequence: CASSLEQGINTEAFF. The CDR3 DNA reads TGTGCCAGCAGCTTAGAGCAGGGGATTAACACTGAAGCTTTCTTT. The V and J genes are TRBV7-2 and TRBJ1-1; tentative D call: TRBD1 (6 bases). V was shortened by 1 base and J by 2 bases, with 11 bases between the two germline ends. CDR3 length: 15 amino acids. Per germline, CDR1 SGHTA and CDR2 FQGNSA.

The genes are TRBV6-5 and TRBJ2-7; D is tentatively TRBD1 or TRBD2 (5 bases each). With 6 bases removed from V and 10 bases from J, the gap between germline ends came to 19 bases. Looked up from germline, CDR1 is MNHEY and CDR2 is SVGAGI. The CDR3 totals 13 residues. CDR3 bases: TGTGCCAGCAGCCTAACCTCCGGGACCCGACAGTACTTC. Residues: CASSLTSGTRQYF.

The chain links TRBV30 to TRBJ1-6; D is undetermined. In germline, CDR1 is GTSNPN, CDR2 SVGIG (reference sequence). Trimming stripped 0 bases from V and 0 bases from J, with 9 bases between. The CDR3 totals 16 residues. CDR3 sequence: CAWSVVGISYNSPLHF. In nucleotides, the CDR3 is TGTGCCTGGAGTGTAGTTGGGATCTCCTATAATTCACCCCTCCACTTT.

The chain links TRBV19 to TRBJ2-5; D unclear. The germline CDR1 and CDR2 sequences are LNHDA and SQIVND (reference sequence). V was cut by 3 bases and J by 5 bases, with 10 bases left in between. The CDR3 is 13 amino acids. CDR3 bases: TGTGCCAGTAGTATCTCCGGTTTGGAGACCCAGTACTTC. Translated: CASSISGLETQYF.

The chain is built from TRBV2 and TRBJ1-6; tentatively, D is TRBD1 (6 bases). Germline V lookup: CDR1 SNHLY, CDR2 FYNNEI. V dropped 7 bases and J dropped 7 bases, with 17 bases sitting between them. This CDR3 is built from 15 residues. CDR3 DNA sequence: TGTGCCAGCAACCCCCCGGGACAAGGAAATTCACCCCTCCACTTT. Its protein product is CASNPPGQGNSPLHF.

The chain has TRBV4-3 and TRBJ2-7, with a possible D match to TRBD2 (5 bases). The V and J ends lost 0 bases and 3 bases respectively, with 15 bases between them. This CDR3 has 16 residues. Germline lookup yields CDR1 LGHNA and CDR2 YSLEER. The CDR3 protein is CASSQDGFGSFYEQYF. Here the CDR3 DNA reads TGCGCCAGCAGCCAAGACGGGTTTGGGAGTTTCTACGAGCAGTACTTC.

The genes are TRBV7-9 and TRBJ2-7; no clear D gene. Germline CDR1 and CDR2: SEHNR and FQNEAQ (reference sequence). The CDR3 contains 16 residues. Deletions cut 0 bases from V and 3 bases from J, with 15 bases between. CDR3 sequence reads: CASSLARYGDFYEQYF. CDR3 coding DNA: TGTGCCAGCAGCTTAGCGAGATATGGGGATTTCTACGAGCAGTACTTC.

The chain carries TRBV19 and TRBJ1-1; TRBD1 is a possible D gene (6 bases). The CDR3 loop spans 16 amino acids. Trimming shortened V by 7 bases and J by 3 bases, and 21 bases separated the two germline ends. CDR1 and CDR2 (germline): LNHDA, SQIVND (reference sequence). CDR3 DNA: TGTGCCAGTATGGACAGTTTCGTACACCAGGACACTGAAGCTTTCTTT. Residues: CASMDSFVHQDTEAFF.

V and J are TRBV2 and TRBJ2-2, with a tentative D call TRBD1 (5 bases). Between the trimmed V and J ends, which lost 4 bases and 2 bases, there was a span of 8 bases. In germline, CDR1 is SNHLY, CDR2 FYNNEI. The CDR3 sequence is 14 residues long. DNA of the CDR3: TGTGCCAGCAGTGTGACAGTCAACACCGGGGAGCTGTTTTTT. Its protein is CASSVTVNTGELFF.

For the CDR3, the DNA is TGTGCCAGCAGCGACCCCGGCGGGGGCGGGGAGACCCAGTACTTC. Residues: CASSDPGGGGETQYF. The V call is TRBV9, the J call TRBJ2-5; tentatively, D is TRBD2 (7 bases). Germline CDR1 SGDLS, CDR2 YYNGEE. The ends were cut back, 3 bases at V and 5 bases at J, with 17 bases in the middle. This CDR3 spans 15 amino acids.

J is TRBJ1-4 and V is TRBV12-3 or TRBV12-4; D is unresolved. The CDR3 has 13 amino acids. Deletions cut 6 bases from V and 6 bases from J, with 11 bases between. The CDR3 DNA reads TGTGCCAGCAGCCCTAACGCGGATGAAAAACTGTTTTTT. As protein: CASSPNADEKLFF.

V and J are TRBV18 and TRBJ2-3; D call uncertain. The germline V gene has CDR1 KGHSH and CDR2 LQKENI. Deletions cut 4 bases from V and 2 bases from J, with 7 bases between. The CDR3 loop spans 13 amino acids. The CDR3 coding sequence is TGTGCCAGCTCACGAGGAGTCACAGATACGCAGTATTTT. Translation: CASSRGVTDTQYF.

The chain employs TRBV27 and TRBJ1-5; the D gene is possibly TRBD1 (6 bases). The V and J ends lost 2 bases and 5 bases respectively, with 7 bases between them. This CDR3 contains 13 residues. Germline CDR1 is MNHEY and CDR2 is SMNVEV (reference sequence). This chain's CDR3 is CASSLNRDQPQHF. CDR3 nucleotide sequence: TGTGCCAGCAGTTTAAACAGGGATCAGCCCCAGCATTTT.